The clone carrying this T cell receptor beta chain turned up a few times. What it recognizes is unknown. This CDR3 is 15 amino acids long. CDR1 is SEHNR, CDR2 FQNEAQ, per germline (reference sequence). V was clipped by 5 bases and J by 2 bases, with 10 bases between them. TCRdb analysed the 5' RACE reads with MiXCR anew, one entry per CDR3 protein. The sample includes approximately 350,000 distinct CDR3 sequences, more than 20% of them seen just once. The data originate from a study of CD8 T cells in ankylosing spondylitis. Points from the study as a whole: Researchers reportedly found disease-linked clones significantly enriched in matched ankylosing spondylitis synovial fluid. Certain motif variants had earlier appeared in reactive arthritis synovial fluid and blood.

The sample taken for sequencing was blood, either unsorted or a sorted T cell fraction (not recorded which). The chain links TRBV7-9 to TRBJ2-6; D gene unclear. This receptor was identified in a male donor with ankylosing spondylitis or in good health (not recorded which). The CDR3 DNA reads TGTGCCAGCAGCGAGGTCCAGGCTGGGGCCAACGTCCTGACTTTC. This sequence encodes CASSEVQAGANVLTF.